The 18 T cell receptor beta chains below were found in one sample sequenced in a study of regulatory T cells in long-lasting Graves disease. This sample's time point: newly diagnosed GD, antithyroid drugs for less than 3 months. PBMC RNA served as the TCR library source. CDR3 regions were amplified by Arm-PCR using iRepertoire HTBI primers to build TCR beta libraries. A single record per CDR3 protein comes from TCRdb applying MiXCR to the multiplex PCR reads. The sample lists hundreds of thousands of distinct CDR3 sequences; about 16% were seen once. These same records also appear under a second study, on T cells in Graves' hyperthyroidism and ophthalmopathy.

The material sequenced was peripheral blood mononuclear cells (PBMCs), taken at new diagnosis, from a patient treated with antithyroid drugs. Receptors originate from a woman aged 35 to 59 with Graves disease.

The chain links TRBV7-2 to TRBJ2-1; 14 positions agree with TRBD2. Per germline, CDR1 SGHTA and CDR2 FQGNSA. The CDR3 totals 16 residues. The V gene end was trimmed by 3 bases and the J gene end by 8 bases; junction bases not matched to a gene: 6. The chain's CDR3 is CASSFGTSGSWDEQFF. The CDR3 DNA is TGTGCCAGCAGCTTCGGGACTAGCGGGAGCTGGGATGAGCAGTTCTTC. The full variable domain, completed using reference TRBV7-2 and TRBJ2-1, is GAGVSQSPSNKVTEKGKDVELRCDPISGHTALYWYRQSLGQGLEFLIYFQGNSAPDKSGLPSDRFSAERTGGSVSTLTIQRTQQEDSAVYLCASSFGTSGSWDEQFFGPGTRLTVL.

This clonotype came up many times. CDR3: CASSPGRTASTDTQYF. CDR3 sequence (DNA): TGCGCCAGCAGCCCGGGGAGGACGGCTAGCACAGATACGCAGTATTTT. The rearrangement uses TRBV5-1 and TRBJ2-3, with a weak D call TRBD2 (6 bases). The CDR3 covers 16 residues. V lost 4 bases, J lost 0 bases, and 15 bases lay in between. Looked up from germline, CDR1 is SGHRS and CDR2 is YFSETQ.

V is TRBV14 and J is TRBJ2-1; tentatively, D is TRBD1 or TRBD2 (7 bases each). CDR3 length: 16 residues. V lost 1 base and J lost 6, with 16 bases in between. Germline CDR1 is SGHDN and CDR2 is FVKESK. CDR3 in amino acids: CASSQGATGRVNEQFF. CDR3 coding DNA: TGTGCCAGCAGCCAAGGTGCGACAGGGAGGGTCAATGAGCAGTTCTTC.

This clonotype has just a few counts. This sequence joins TRBV14 and TRBJ2-7, with 8 positions matching TRBD1. This CDR3 is built from 19 residues. CDR1 SGHDN and CDR2 FVKESK come from the germline V gene. V shed 5 bases, J shed 0 bases, and the junction held 18 bases outside the gene matches. CDR3 nucleotides: TGTGCCAGCAGCGGATCCGGGACAGGTGACTTTAGGAGCTCCTACGAGCAGTACTTC. Translating it yields CASSGSGTGDFRSSYEQYF.

This clonotype has a count of ten or more. The CDR3 loop reads CSARDPISADTQYF. The DNA for the CDR3 is TGCAGTGCTAGAGATCCCATCTCCGCAGATACGCAGTATTTT. The gene calls are TRBV20-1 and TRBJ2-3; D gene uncertain. This CDR3 region has 14 residues. The germline V gene has CDR1 DFQATT and CDR2 SNEGSKA (reference sequence). Trimming took 0 bases from V and 4 from J, leaving 11 bases between them.

On this clonotype itself: A much larger clone lies a single base off, so this may be a read error. The V call is TRBV12-3 or TRBV12-4, the J call TRBJ2-7, with D maybe TRBD1 (6 bases). This CDR3 comprises 14 residues. V shed 5 bases and J shed 8 bases, with 19 bases lying between them. The CDR3 reads CASSPTQGSPQQYF. The CDR3, as DNA: TGTGCCAGCAGTCCCACACAGGGTTCTCCACAGCAGTACTTC.

The chain has TRBV20-1 and TRBJ2-1, with D uncertain. Trimming removed 6 bases from V and 9 bases from J, with 9 bases in between. Germline CDR1 DFQATT, CDR2 SNEGSKA (reference sequence). This CDR3 is built from 10 residues. The CDR3 DNA reads TGCAGTGCAGCCCCAAGTGAGCAGTTCTTC. Its protein is CSAAPSEQFF.

This clonotype was detected only a few times. The J gene is TRBJ2-5, the V gene TRBV5-1, with D uncertain. V lost 2 bases to trimming and J lost 1 base, with 9 bases between them. There are 14 residues in the CDR3. The germline V gene encodes CDR1 SGHRS and CDR2 YFSETQ. CDR3 residues: CASSFKAGQETQYF. CDR3 nucleotide sequence: TGCGCCAGCAGCTTTAAGGCCGGCCAAGAGACCCAGTACTTC.

This clonotype has a count of ten or more. This chain uses TRBV6-1 with TRBJ2-7, with 7 bases aligning to TRBD1. This CDR3 is built from 11 residues. Germline CDR1 MNHNS, CDR2 SASEGT. CDR3 sequence (DNA): TGTGCTACCGGGACAGACTACGAGCAGTACTTC. This sequence encodes CATGTDYEQYF.

On this clonotype: A read error is possible here, since a much larger clone lies one base away. Likely a read error: the CDR3 ends without its conserved phenylalanine or tryptophan. The chain has TRBV11-2 and TRBJ2-5; 10 nucleotides agree with TRBD1. The CDR3 runs to 15 residues. Germline V lookup: CDR1 SGHAT, CDR2 FQNNGV. After removal of 7 bases from V and 4 bases from J, the junction contained 9 bases not matched to a gene. Here the CDR3 reads CASIWDRGAVETQYL. The CDR3 DNA sequence: TGTGCCAGCATTTGGGACAGGGGAGCGGTAGAGACCCAGTACCTC.

This clonotype was detected ten times or more. J is TRBJ1-5 and V is TRBV6-1; possible D gene TRBD1, 6 bases. Trimming removed 0 bases from V and 1 base from J, with 10 bases in between. Germline lookup yields CDR1 MNHNS and CDR2 SASEGT. The CDR3 has 16 amino acids. CDR3 amino acids: CASSEALRGSNQPQHF. CDR3 in DNA: TGTGCCAGCAGTGAAGCTCTCAGGGGAAGCAATCAGCCCCAGCATTTT.

Ten or more counts support this clonotype. The chain couples TRBV4-1 to TRBJ2-1; 7 bases agree with TRBD1. In germline, CDR1 is MGHRA, CDR2 YSYEKL. This CDR3 region has 16 residues. V was clipped by 3 bases and J by 4 bases; unmatched bases: 9. Here the CDR3 DNA reads TGCGCCAGCAGCCATCCCGAGGGGGCCTGGTACAATGAGCAGTTCTTC. It encodes CASSHPEGAWYNEQFF.

This clonotype was recorded a few times. The rearrangement links TRBV6-1 to TRBJ1-5; possibly TRBD1 for D (5 bases). Germline CDR1 is MNHNS and CDR2 is SASEGT. Between the trimmed V and J ends, which lost 11 bases and 5 bases, there was a span of 22 bases. This CDR3 has 15 amino acids. The CDR3 DNA follows: TGTGCCGGCAACTCCCTCGGGGGGGGGGATCAGCCCCAGCATTTT. Amino acids: CAGNSLGGGDQPQHF.

The chain employs TRBV12-3 or TRBV12-4 and TRBJ2-7; TRBD2 agrees at 11 bases. The trim removed 4 bases at V and 7 bases at J, leaving 6 bases unmatched. The length of the CDR3 is 14 residues. The CDR3 DNA sequence: TGTGCCAGCAGTTCTAGCGGGGGGTCCAGGGAGCAGTACTTC. This encodes CASSSSGGSREQYF.

This clonotype was seen at least ten times. J is TRBJ1-1 and V is TRBV12-3 or TRBV12-4; TRBD1 might be the D (5 bases). CDR3 length: 15 residues. Trimming left V 2 bases short and J 3 bases short, with 13 bases between. The chain's CDR3 is CASSLKGGGYTEAFF. CDR3 nucleotides: TGTGCCAGCAGTTTAAAGGGCGGGGGGTACACTGAAGCTTTCTTT.

The chain links TRBV7-9 to TRBJ1-1; 9 positions match TRBD1. CDR1 and CDR2 from the germline V gene are SEHNR and FQNEAQ (reference sequence). The CDR3 consists of 16 residues. V lost 4 bases, J lost 2 bases, and 8 bases stayed unmatched. This CDR3 is CASSSDRGFFNTEAFF. The CDR3 DNA reads TGTGCCAGCAGCTCGGACAGGGGATTCTTTAACACTGAAGCTTTCTTT. Filled out from reference TRBV7-9 and TRBJ1-1, the complete variable domain reads DTGVSQNPRHKITKRGQNVTFRCDPISEHNRLYWYRQTLGQGPEFLTYFQNEAQLEKSRLLSDRFSAERPKGSFSTLEIQRTEQGDSAMYLCASSSDRGFFNTEAFFGQGTRLTVV.

The chain employs TRBV7-9 and TRBJ1-5; possibly TRBD1 for D (5 bases). V lost 5 bases and J lost 5, with 13 bases in between. CDR3 size: 14 residues. The germline V gene encodes CDR1 SEHNR and CDR2 FQNEAQ (reference sequence). The CDR3 DNA reads as TGTGCCAGCAGCCCCCAGGGAAGGGATCAGCCCCAGCATTTT. It is translated as CASSPQGRDQPQHF.

This sequence joins TRBV4-1 and TRBJ1-3; no definite D call. There are 15 residues in the CDR3. Germline V gives CDR1 MGHRA, CDR2 YSYEKL. Trimming shortened V by 3 bases and J by 9 bases, and 18 bases separated the two germline ends. Here the CDR3 DNA reads TGCGCCAGCAGCCAGATCAGCCACTCACCCGGCACCATATATTTT. Translated: CASSQISHSPGTIYF.